This T cell receptor beta chain was recorded in a study of T cell clonality in common variable immunodeficiency. Study-level findings and limits: Reportedly, TCR beta sequences from common variable immunodeficiency showed fewer deletions and N-nucleotide insertions. CVID subjects shared fewer TCRbeta clones than healthy controls did.

Germline CDR1 is SGHTA and CDR2 is FQGNSA. V lost 5 bases, J lost 4 bases, and 3 bases stayed unmatched. The CDR3 runs to 14 residues. As regards this clone: Its antigen is unidentified. The DNA ends 3 residues before the CDR3 does, and the rest of the CDR3 is filled in from the germline J gene.

Sequencing was performed with immunoSEQ multiplex PCR; in TCRdb, only in-frame clones are kept and a portion is missing. The sample presents fewer than 35,000 clones, none singletons. The receptor comes from a human donor with common variable immunodeficiency. Material: peripheral blood mononuclear cells. This rearrangement joins TRBV7-2 to TRBJ2-2, with 8 positions matching TRBD1. The sequenced part of the CDR3 DNA is TGTGCCAGCAGCGTACAGGGGGGCACCGGGGAG. Translating gives CASSVQGGTGE. The complete CDR3 reads CASSVQGGTGELFF.